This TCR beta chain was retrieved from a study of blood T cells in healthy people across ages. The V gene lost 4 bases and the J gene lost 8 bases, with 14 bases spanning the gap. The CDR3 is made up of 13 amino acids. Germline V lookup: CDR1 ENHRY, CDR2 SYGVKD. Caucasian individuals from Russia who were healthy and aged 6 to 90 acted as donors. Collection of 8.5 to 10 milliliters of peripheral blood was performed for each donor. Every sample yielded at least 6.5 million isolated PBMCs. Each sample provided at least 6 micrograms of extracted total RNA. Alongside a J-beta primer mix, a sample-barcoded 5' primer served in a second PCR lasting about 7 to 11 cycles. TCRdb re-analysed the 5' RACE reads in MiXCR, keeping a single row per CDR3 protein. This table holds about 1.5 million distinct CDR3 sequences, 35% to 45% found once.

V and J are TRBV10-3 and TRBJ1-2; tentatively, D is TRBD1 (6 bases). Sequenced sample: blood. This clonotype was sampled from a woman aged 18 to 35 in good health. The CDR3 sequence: CAISVDRPYGYTF. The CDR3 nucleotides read TGTGCCATCAGTGTAGACAGGCCATACGGCTACACCTTC.